A selection of T cell receptor beta chains follows, all from one sample in a study of Graves' ophthalmopathy and Graves' hyperthyroidism. TCRdb reanalysed the multiplex PCR reads using MiXCR and keeps one entry per CDR3 protein. The table lists some 520,000 distinct CDR3 sequences, around 14% of them singletons. The sequenced sample was blood. The receptors shown here come from a woman under 40 with Graves' ophthalmopathy. CDR3s include the opening cysteine and the closing phenylalanine or tryptophan. Fields, in order: J gene, V gene, clone size, CDR3 protein. Some rows mark clone size as missing; the rest say once, few, many or name a class of expanded clone.

TRBJ1-1	TRBV5-1	few	CASSWGQGSTEAFF
TRBJ1-1	TRBV12-3/TRBV12-4	many	CASSPLGSGLNTEAFF
TRBJ1-6	TRBV2	many	CATASGQGIVALHF
TRBJ2-5	TRBV11-3	many	CASSLVGAGEETQYF
TRBJ1-2	TRBV5-5	many	CASTPGPANYGYTF
TRBJ1-2	TRBV6-5	many	CASSYFGQGYGYTF
TRBJ1-1	TRBV20-1	many	CSASTQPEDTEAFF
TRBJ2-7	TRBV30	many	CAWSVPGIPYEQYF
TRBJ1-1	TRBV6-1	many	CASSQDRVGTEAFF
TRBJ2-7	TRBV28	many	CASSLPPGYEQYF
TRBJ2-2	TRBV2	many	CASRVTAGTGELFF
TRBJ2-2	TRBV6-5	many	CASSYTGTGELFF
TRBJ2-7	TRBV25-1	many	CASSTGLPSYEQYF
TRBJ1-1	TRBV19	.	CASSILPGTGNTEAFF
TRBJ1-5	TRBV19	few	CASSIIFPQPQHF
TRBJ1-6	TRBV7-6	many	CASSLVETGDYNSPLHF
TRBJ2-4	TRBV7-2	many	CASSLSGRNDLAKNIQYF
TRBJ1-1	TRBV5-5	.	CASSWGRTTGNTEAFF
TRBJ2-4	TRBV18	many	CASSPQGRSQNIKYF
TRBJ1-5	TRBV27	many	CASSLSLPGAGRSNQPQHF
TRBJ2-7	TRBV6-1	many	CASTEGHPYEQYF
TRBJ1-3	TRBV28	many	CASSWGGTDIGNTIYF
TRBJ2-7	TRBV2	many	CASSQGGRDGQYF
TRBJ2-4	TRBV11-2	many	CASSLGAPGQVLSKNIQYF
TRBJ2-5	TRBV3-1	many	CASSSRQSVNF
TRBJ2-6	TRBV28	few	CASSLSAGGPSGANVLTF
TRBJ2-6	TRBV6-1	many	CASSEMRGSGANVLTF
TRBJ2-7	TRBV5-1	many	CASHDGGGVREQYF
TRBJ2-5	TRBV6-1	many	CASSSGPLGYF
TRBJ1-2	TRBV7-9	.	CASSPTGYTF
TRBJ2-5	TRBV24-1	many	CATSDVSRPQYF
TRBJ1-1	TRBV5-4	many	CASSFHGPGTGNTEAFF
TRBJ2-7	TRBV2	many	CASRDYEQYF
TRBJ2-7	TRBV28	many	CASRRQGGSGTYEQYF
TRBJ1-1	TRBV2	many	CASSGRDGYTEAFF
TRBJ2-3	TRBV20-1	few	CSARDGGTQYF
TRBJ1-1	TRBV6-2/TRBV6-3	many	CASSFYPPTEAFF
TRBJ1-2	TRBV28	many	CASSLVTGPTF